This entry describes one TCR beta chain. The sample belongs to a study of early T cells in non-severe SARS-CoV-2 infection. The germline gives CDR1 SGDLS, CDR2 YYNGEE. The CDR3 contains 13 residues. Deletions cut 3 bases from V and 6 bases from J, with 10 bases between. TCRdb processed the 5' RACE reads anew with MiXCR; each CDR3 protein has one entry. The sample lists roughly 51,000 distinct CDR3 sequences; under 7.5% were seen once. This TCR derives from an adult who was a healthcare worker with PCR-confirmed SARS-CoV-2 infection or an uninfected control (not recorded which). The starting material was whole blood, obtained at baseline. V gene TRBV9 combines with J gene TRBJ2-1; weak D call: TRBD1 (5 bases). The CDR3 sequence: CASSGTMGNEQFF. The CDR3, as DNA: TGTGCCAGCAGCGGGACAATGGGCAATGAGCAGTTCTTC.